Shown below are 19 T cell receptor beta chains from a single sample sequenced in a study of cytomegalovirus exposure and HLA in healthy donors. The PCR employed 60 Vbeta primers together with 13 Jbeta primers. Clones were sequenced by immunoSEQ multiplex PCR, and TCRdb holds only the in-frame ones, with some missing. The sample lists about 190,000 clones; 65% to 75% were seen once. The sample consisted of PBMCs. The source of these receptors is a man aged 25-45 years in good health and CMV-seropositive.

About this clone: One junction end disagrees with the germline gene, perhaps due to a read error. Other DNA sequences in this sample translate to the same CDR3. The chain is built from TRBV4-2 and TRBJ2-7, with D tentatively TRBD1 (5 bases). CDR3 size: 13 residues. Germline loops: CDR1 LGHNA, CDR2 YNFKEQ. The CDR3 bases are TGTGCCAGCAGCCACCACGATACTCCCAGGGTGTGGTTC. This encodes CASSHHDTPRVWF.

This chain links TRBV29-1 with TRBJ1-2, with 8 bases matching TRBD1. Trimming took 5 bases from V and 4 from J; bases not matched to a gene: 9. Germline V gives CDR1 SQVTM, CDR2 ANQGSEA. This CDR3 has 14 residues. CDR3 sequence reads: CSVRRQGSSYGYTF. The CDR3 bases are TGCAGCGTTCGAAGACAGGGGTCCAGCTATGGCTACACCTTC.

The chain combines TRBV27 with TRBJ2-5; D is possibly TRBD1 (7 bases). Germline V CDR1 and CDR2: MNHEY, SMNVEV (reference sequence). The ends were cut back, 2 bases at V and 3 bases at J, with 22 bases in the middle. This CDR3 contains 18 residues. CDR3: CASSLGSVGGGSKETQYF. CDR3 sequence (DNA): TGTGCCAGCAGTTTAGGGTCCGTCGGAGGGGGCTCTAAAGAGACCCAGTACTTC.

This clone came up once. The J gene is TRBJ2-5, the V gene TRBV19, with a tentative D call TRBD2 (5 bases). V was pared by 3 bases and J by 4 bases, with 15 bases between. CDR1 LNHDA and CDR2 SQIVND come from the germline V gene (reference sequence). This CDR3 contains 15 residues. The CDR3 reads CASSISSTLGETQYF. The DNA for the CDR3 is TGTGCCAGTAGTATTTCTAGCACCCTTGGAGAGACCCAGTACTTC.

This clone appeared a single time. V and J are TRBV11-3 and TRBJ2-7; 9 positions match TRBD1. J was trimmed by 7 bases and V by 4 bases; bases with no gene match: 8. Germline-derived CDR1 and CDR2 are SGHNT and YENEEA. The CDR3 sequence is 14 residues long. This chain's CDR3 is CASSSPGQGREQYF. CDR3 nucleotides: TGTGCCAGCAGCTCTCCGGGACAGGGTAGAGAGCAGTACTTC.

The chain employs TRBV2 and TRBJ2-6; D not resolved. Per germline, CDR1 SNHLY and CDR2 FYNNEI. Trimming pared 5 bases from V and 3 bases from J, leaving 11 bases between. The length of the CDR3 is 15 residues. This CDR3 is CASSLSGSGANVLTF. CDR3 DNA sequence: TGTGCCAGCAGTCTCAGTGGCAGTGGGGCCAACGTCCTGACTTTC.

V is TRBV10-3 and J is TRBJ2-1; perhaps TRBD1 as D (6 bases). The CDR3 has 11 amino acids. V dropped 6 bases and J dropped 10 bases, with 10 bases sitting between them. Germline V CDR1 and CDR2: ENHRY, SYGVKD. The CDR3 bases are TGTGCCATCAGAACAGGGCAGGAGCAGTTCTTC. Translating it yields CAIRTGQEQFF.

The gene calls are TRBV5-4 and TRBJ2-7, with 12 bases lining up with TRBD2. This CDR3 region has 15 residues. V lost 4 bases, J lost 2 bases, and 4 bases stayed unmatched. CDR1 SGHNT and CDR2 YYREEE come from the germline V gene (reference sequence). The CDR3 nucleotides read TGTGCCAGCAGCGTAAGGACTAGCGGGGCCTACGAGCAGTACTTC. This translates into CASSVRTSGAYEQYF.

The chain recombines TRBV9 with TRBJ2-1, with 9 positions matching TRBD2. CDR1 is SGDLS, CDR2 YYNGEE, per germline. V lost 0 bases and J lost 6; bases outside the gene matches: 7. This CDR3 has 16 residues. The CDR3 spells CASSVGRRGGLNEQFF. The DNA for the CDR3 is TGTGCCAGCAGCGTAGGAAGGCGGGGGGGCCTCAATGAGCAGTTCTTC. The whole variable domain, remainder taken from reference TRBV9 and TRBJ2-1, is DSGVTQTPKHLITATGQRVTLRCSPRSGDLSVYWYQQSLDQGLQFLIQYYNGEERAKGNILERFSAQQFPDLHSELNLSSLELGDSALYFCASSVGRRGGLNEQFFGPGTRLTVL.

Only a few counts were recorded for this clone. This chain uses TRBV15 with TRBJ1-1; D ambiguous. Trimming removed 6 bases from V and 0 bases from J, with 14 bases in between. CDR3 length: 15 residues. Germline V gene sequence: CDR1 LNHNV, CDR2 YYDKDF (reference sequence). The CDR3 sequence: CATRDYRGMNTEAFF. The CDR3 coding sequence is TGTGCCACCAGAGACTATAGAGGCATGAACACTGAAGCTTTCTTT. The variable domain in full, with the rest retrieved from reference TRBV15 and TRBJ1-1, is DAMVIQNPRYQVTQFGKPVTLSCSQTLNHNVMYWYQQKSSQAPKLLFHYYDKDFNNEADTPDNFQSRRPNTSFCFLDIRSPGLGDTAMYLCATRDYRGMNTEAFFGQGTRLTVV.

The CDR3 DNA follows: TGTGCCAGCAGGGGACAGGGAGGTACTGAAGCTTTCTTT. Translating gives CASRGQGGTEAFF. The chain carries TRBV2 and TRBJ1-1; 9 bases map to TRBD1. The germline gives CDR1 SNHLY, CDR2 FYNNEI. The CDR3 is 13 amino acids. V was clipped by 6 bases and J by 5 bases; unmatched bases: 4.

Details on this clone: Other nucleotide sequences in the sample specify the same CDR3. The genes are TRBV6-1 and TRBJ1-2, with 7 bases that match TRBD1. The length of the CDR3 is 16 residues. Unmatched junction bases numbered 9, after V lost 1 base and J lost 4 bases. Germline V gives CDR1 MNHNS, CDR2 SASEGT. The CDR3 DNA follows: TGTGCCAGCAGTGAAGATCCGTGGGGGGACAGCTATGGCTACACCTTC. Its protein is CASSEDPWGDSYGYTF.

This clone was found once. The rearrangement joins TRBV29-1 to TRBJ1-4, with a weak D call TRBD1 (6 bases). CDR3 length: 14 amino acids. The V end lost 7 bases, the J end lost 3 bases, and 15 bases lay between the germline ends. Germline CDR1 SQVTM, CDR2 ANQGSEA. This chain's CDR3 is CSGRRGGANEKLFF. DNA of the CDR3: TGCAGCGGAAGAAGAGGGGGAGCTAATGAAAAACTGTTTTTT.

In DNA, the CDR3 is TGTGCCACCCTCAGGGAAACTGGAGAGACCCAGTACTTC. It is translated as CATLRETGETQYF. The gene calls are TRBV27 and TRBJ2-5; D might be TRBD1 (5 bases). The germline V and J ends were trimmed by 10 bases and 4 bases, with 16 bases remaining between them. This CDR3 region has 13 residues. CDR1 MNHEY and CDR2 SMNVEV come from the germline V gene (reference sequence).

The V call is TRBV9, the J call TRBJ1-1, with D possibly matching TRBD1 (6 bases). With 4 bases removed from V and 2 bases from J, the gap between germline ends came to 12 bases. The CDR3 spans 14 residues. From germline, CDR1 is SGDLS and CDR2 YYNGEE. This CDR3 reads CASSRWGGNTEAFF. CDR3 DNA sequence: TGTGCCAGCAGCCGATGGGGGGGCAACACTGAAGCTTTCTTT.

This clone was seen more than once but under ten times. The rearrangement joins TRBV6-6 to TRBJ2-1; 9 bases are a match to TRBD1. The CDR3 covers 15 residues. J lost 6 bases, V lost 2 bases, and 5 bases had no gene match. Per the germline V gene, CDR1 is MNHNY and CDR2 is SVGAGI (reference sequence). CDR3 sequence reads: CASSYPGQGRNEQFF. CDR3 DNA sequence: TGTGCCAGCAGTTACCCAGGACAGGGGCGCAATGAGCAGTTCTTC.

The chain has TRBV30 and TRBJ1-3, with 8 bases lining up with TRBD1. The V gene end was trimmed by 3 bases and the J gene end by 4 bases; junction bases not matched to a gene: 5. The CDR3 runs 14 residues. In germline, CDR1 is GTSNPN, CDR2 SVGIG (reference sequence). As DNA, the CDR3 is TGTGCCTGGAGCCCCGGACAGGGAGGAAACACCATATATTTT. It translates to CAWSPGQGGNTIYF. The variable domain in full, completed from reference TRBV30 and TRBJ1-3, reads SQTIHQWPATLVQPVGSPLSLECTVEGTSNPNLYWYRQAAGRGLQLLFYSVGIGQISSEVPQNLSASRPQDRQFILSSKKLLLSDSGFYLCAWSPGQGGNTIYFGEGSWLTVV.

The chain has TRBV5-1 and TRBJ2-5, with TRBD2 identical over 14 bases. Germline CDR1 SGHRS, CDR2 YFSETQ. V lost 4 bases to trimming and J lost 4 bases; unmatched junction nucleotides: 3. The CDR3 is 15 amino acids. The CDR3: CASSSGLAGGETQYF. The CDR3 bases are TGCGCCAGCAGCAGCGGACTAGCGGGAGGAGAGACCCAGTACTTC.

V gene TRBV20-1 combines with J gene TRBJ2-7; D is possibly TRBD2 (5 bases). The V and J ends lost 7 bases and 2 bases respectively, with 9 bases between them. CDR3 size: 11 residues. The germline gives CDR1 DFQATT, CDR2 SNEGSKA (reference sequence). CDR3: CSVAGAYEQYF. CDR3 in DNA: TGCAGTGTCGCGGGCGCCTACGAGCAGTACTTC.